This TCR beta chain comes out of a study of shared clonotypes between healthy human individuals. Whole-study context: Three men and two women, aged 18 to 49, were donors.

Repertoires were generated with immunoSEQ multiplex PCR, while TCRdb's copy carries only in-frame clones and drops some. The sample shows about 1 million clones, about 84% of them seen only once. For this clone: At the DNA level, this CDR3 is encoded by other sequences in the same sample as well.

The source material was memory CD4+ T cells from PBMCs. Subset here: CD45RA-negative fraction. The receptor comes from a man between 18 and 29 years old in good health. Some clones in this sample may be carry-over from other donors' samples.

CDR3 region: CASSVGLGGTGELFF. CDR3 sequence (DNA): TGTGCCAGCAGCGTAGGACTAGGAGGCACCGGGGAGCTGTTTTTT. J is TRBJ2-2 and V is TRBV9; maybe TRBD2 (6 bases). Per the germline V gene, CDR1 is SGDLS and CDR2 is YYNGEE. The V and J ends lost 0 bases and 4 bases respectively, with 10 bases between them. The CDR3 has 15 amino acids.